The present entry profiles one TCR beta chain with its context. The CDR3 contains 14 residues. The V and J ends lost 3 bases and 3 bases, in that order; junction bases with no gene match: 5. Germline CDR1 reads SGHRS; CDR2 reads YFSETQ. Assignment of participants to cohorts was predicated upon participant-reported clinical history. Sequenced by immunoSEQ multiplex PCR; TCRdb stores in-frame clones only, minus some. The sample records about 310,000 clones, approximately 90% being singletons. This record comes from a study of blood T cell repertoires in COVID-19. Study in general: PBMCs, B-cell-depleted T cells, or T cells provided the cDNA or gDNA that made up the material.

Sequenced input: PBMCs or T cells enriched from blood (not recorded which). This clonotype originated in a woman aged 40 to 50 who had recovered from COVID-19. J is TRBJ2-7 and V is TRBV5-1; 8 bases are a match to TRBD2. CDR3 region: CASSSSGTSYEQYF. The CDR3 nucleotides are TGCGCCAGCAGCTCCTCCGGGACTAGCTACGAGCAGTACTTC.